This TCR beta chain was recorded in a study of prognosis after radiotherapy for stage I lung cancer. Germline CDR1 reads SGHVS; CDR2 reads FNYEAQ. The CDR3 contains 16 residues. The V and J ends lost 5 bases and 5 bases respectively, with 19 bases between them. Using two-round multiplex PCR, the authors amplified TCR beta CDR3 from genomic DNA. Round one of PCR was performed, and it used primers specific to each TRBV and TRBJ gene. Each CDR3 protein gets one entry after TCRdb re-called the multiplex PCR reads with MiXCR. The table includes some 36,000 distinct CDR3 sequences, roughly 25% detected once. There are many counts of this clonotype.

This sequence was found in a donor aged 50 or older with non-small cell lung cancer. Sequenced material: PBMCs, taken before or after stereotactic body radiation therapy (not recorded which). The rearrangement links TRBV7-6 to TRBJ2-1; D is tentatively TRBD1 or TRBD2 (5 bases each). The CDR3 region is CASSLTPGRPDNEQFF. The CDR3 nucleotides are TGTGCCAGCAGCCTCACACCGGGACGCCCAGACAATGAGCAGTTCTTC.